This entry concerns a single T cell receptor beta chain. The data are from a study of T cell responses to AZD1222 COVID-19 vaccine. Clones were sequenced by immunoSEQ multiplex PCR, and TCRdb holds only the in-frame ones, with some missing. The sample has some 180,000 clones; about 92% are singletons. The sequence was obtained from an adult who received the MenACWY meningococcal vaccine as a control. Sequences were derived from peripheral blood, sampled 28 days after the second dose of the MenACWY control vaccine.

The DNA for the CDR3 is TGTGCCAGCACTAAAATAACAGGGGGCTACACCTTC. Its translation: CASTKITGGYTF. This rearrangement joins TRBV28 to TRBJ1-2; a possible D gene is TRBD1 (6 bases). This CDR3 comprises 12 residues. Trimming removed 7 bases from V and 8 bases from J, with 14 bases in between. The germline gives CDR1 MDHEN, CDR2 SYDVKM.